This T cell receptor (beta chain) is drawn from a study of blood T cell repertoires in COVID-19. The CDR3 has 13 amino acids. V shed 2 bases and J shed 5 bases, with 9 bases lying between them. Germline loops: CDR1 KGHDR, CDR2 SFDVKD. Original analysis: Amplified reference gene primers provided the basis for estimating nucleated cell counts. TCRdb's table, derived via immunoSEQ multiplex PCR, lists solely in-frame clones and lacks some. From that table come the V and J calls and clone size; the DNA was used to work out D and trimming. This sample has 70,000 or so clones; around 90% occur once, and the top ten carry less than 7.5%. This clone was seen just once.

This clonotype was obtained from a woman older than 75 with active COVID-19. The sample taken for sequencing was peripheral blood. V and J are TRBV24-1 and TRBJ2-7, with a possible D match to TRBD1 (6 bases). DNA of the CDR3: TGTGCCACCAGTGATTCTTCAGGGGACGAGCAGTACTTC. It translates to CATSDSSGDEQYF.